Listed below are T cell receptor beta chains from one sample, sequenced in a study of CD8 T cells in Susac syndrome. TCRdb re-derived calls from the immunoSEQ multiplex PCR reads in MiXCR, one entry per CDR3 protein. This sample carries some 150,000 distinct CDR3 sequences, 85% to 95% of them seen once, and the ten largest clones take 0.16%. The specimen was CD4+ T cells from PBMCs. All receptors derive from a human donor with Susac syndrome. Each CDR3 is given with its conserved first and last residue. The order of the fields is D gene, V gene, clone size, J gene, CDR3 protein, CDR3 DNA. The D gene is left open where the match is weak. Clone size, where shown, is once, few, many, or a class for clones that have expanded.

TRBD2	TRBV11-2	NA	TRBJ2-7	CASSAYPQRGVYEQYF	TGTGCCAGCAGCGCTTACCCGCAGCGGGGGGTCTACGAGCAGTACTTC
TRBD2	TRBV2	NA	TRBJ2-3	CASSPSGGATDTQYF	TGTGCCAGCAGCCCAAGCGGGGGGGCAACAGATACGCAGTATTTT
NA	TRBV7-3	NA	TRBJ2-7	CASSLPGTGTYEQYF	TGTGCCAGCAGCTTACCCGGGACGGGGACCTACGAGCAGTACTTC
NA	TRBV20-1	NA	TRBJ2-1	CSARDPRASVASLSEQFF	TGCAGTGCTAGAGATCCTAGGGCTAGCGTGGCTAGCCTCTCTGAGCAGTTCTTC
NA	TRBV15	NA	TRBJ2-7	CATSRDRGYSYEQYF	TGTGCCACCAGCAGAGATCGGGGGTACTCCTACGAGCAGTACTTC
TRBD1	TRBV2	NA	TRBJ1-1	CASTPQTGRTEAFF	TGTGCCAGCACCCCCCAGACAGGGCGAACTGAAGCTTTCTTT
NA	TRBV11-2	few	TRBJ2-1	CASSYNRANEQFF	TGTGCCAGCAGCTACAACAGAGCCAATGAGCAGTTCTTC
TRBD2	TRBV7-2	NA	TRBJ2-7	CASSLDSGGSSYEQYF	TGTGCCAGCAGCTTAGATTCGGGGGGGAGCTCCTACGAGCAGTACTTC
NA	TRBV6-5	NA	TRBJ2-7	CASSQLGREQYF	TGTGCCAGCAGCCAACTAGGTCGCGAGCAGTACTTC
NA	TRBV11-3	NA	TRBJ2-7	CASSPDYLGEQYF	TGTGCCAGCAGCCCGGACTACCTAGGGGAGCAGTACTTC
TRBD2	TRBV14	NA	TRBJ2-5	CASSQAPSGGTKTQYF	TGTGCCAGCAGCCAAGCGCCAAGCGGGGGGACGAAGACCCAGTACTTC
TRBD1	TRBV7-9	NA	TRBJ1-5	CASSLGTGDGQPQHF	TGTGCCAGCAGCCTCGGGACAGGGGACGGACAGCCCCAGCATTTT
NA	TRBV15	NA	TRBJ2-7	CATSFRGSEQYF	TGTGCCACCAGCTTTCGGGGCAGCGAGCAGTACTTC
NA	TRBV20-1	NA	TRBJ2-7	CSAWRRAAIYEQYF	TGCAGTGCTTGGAGGAGGGCCGCTATCTACGAGCAGTACTTC
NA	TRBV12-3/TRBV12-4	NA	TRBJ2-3	CASSPLVGTHRGRYF	TGTGCCAGCAGTCCCCTGGTAGGCACCCATCGAGGTCGGTATTTT
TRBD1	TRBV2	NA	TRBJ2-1	CASKDRRYNEQFF	TGTGCCAGCAAGGACAGGCGATACAATGAGCAGTTCTTC
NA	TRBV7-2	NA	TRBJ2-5	CASSLGAGLRETQYF	TGTGCCAGCAGCTTAGGGGCAGGTCTAAGGGAGACCCAGTACTTC
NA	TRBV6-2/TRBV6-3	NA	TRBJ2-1	CASSYSQGLLYNEQFF	TGTGCCAGCAGTTACTCGCAGGGCCTGCTTTACAATGAGCAGTTCTTC
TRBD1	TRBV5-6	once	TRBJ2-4	CASSSLGTGKNIQYF	TGTGCCAGCAGCTCCCTCGGGACAGGTAAAAACATTCAGTACTTC
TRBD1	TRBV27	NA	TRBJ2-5	CASSLSPTGGETQYF	TGTGCCAGCAGCCTATCGCCGACAGGGGGAGAGACCCAGTACTTC
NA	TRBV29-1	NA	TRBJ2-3	CSVERPGRTDTQYF	TGCAGCGTTGAACGGCCGGGGAGAACAGATACGCAGTATTTT
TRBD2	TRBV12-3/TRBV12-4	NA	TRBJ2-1	CASSFPLGGGSYNEQFF	TGTGCCAGCAGTTTCCCATTAGGCGGGGGCTCCTACAATGAGCAGTTCTTC
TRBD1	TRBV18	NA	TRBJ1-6	CASSPGTGRNSPLHF	TGTGCCAGCTCACCGGGGACAGGTCGTAATTCACCCCTCCACTTT
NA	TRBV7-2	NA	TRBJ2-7	CASSSRATDPYEQYF	TGTGCCAGCAGCTCCCGGGCCACAGACCCCTACGAGCAGTACTTC
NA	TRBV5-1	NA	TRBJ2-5	CASSLSAETQYF	TGCGCCAGCAGCTTGTCTGCAGAGACCCAGTACTTC
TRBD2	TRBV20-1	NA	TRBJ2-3	CSATSGLAGADGTDTQYF	TGCAGTGCTACATCGGGACTAGCGGGGGCGGATGGCACAGATACGCAGTATTTT
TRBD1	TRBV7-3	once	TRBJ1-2	CASSLGTTGPGYTF	TGTGCCAGCAGCTTAGGGACGACAGGGCCCGGCTACACCTTC
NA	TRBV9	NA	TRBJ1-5	CASSRGETQPQHF	TGTGCCAGCAGCAGGGGGGAGACTCAGCCCCAGCATTTT
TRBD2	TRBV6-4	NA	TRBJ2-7	CAGGNEQYF	TGTGCGGGGGGGAACGAGCAGTACTTC
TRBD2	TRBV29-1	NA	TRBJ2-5	CSVGGGETQYF	TGCAGCGTTGGCGGGGGTGAGACCCAGTACTTC
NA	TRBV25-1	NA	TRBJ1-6	CASSLNGRLHF	TGTGCCAGCAGCTTAAACGGACGGCTCCACTTT
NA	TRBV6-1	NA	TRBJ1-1	CASSKLWEPANTEAFF	TGTGCCAGCAGTAAGTTGTGGGAACCGGCTAACACTGAAGCTTTCTTT
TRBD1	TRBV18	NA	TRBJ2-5	CASSPRDREYF	TGTGCCAGCTCACCACGGGACAGGGAGTACTTC
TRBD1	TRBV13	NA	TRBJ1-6	CASSFGQGSYNSPLHF	TGTGCCAGCAGCTTCGGACAGGGCTCCTATAATTCACCCCTCCACTTT
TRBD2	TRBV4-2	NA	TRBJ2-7	CASSQALAGAGDEQYF	TGTGCCAGCAGCCAAGCTCTAGCGGGGGCGGGGGACGAGCAGTACTTC
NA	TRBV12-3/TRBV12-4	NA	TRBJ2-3	CASSPLDTQYF	TGTGCCAGCAGTCCTCTGGATACGCAGTATTTT